This T cell receptor (beta chain) stems from a study of blood T cells in healthy people across ages. Together with a sample-barcoded 5' primer, a J-beta primer mix was included in a second PCR lasting roughly 6 to 12 cycles. MiXCR was run by TCRdb on the 5' RACE reads, yielding one entry per CDR3 protein. This table holds about 780,000 distinct CDR3 sequences, approximately 24% found once. This clonotype was detected once. V dropped 3 bases and J dropped 11 bases, with 10 bases sitting between them. Germline CDR1 LNHDA, CDR2 SQIVND (reference sequence). The CDR3 has 11 amino acids. These data were also filed under a second study, of T cells of mothers and their children. From that report: M1S, a second-PCR primer, added sample barcodes and 2-4 random nucleotides. The effect of thymic selection on TCR recombination output is similar between related and unrelated pairs.

Sequenced: blood. This chain connects TRBV19 to TRBJ2-5; possibly TRBD1 for D (6 bases). This receptor was obtained from a boy between 10 and 17 years old in good health. The CDR3 bases are TGTGCCAGTAGTATGGGACAACTGCAGTACTTC. Its protein is CASSMGQLQYF.